This T cell receptor beta chain was sequenced in a study of cytomegalovirus exposure and HLA in healthy donors. Study-level background: In an earlier analysis, around 120 million unique TCR beta sequences were found from about 180 million T cells. Early release data held 85 million to 95 million unique TCRs from HLA-typed donors.

Germline trimming cut 5 bases from V and 0 bases from J; bases unmatched to any gene: 9. Germline V CDR1 and CDR2: MGHRA, YSYEKL. This CDR3 is 17 amino acids long. Details on this clone: Its antigen is as yet unknown.

The PCR contained 60 Vbeta and 13 Jbeta primers. The table came from immunoSEQ multiplex PCR; TCRdb's copy has only in-frame clones and leaves some out. The data show about 120,000 clones, around 80% seen once. General study points: A later analysis found most CMV-associated TCR beta chains apparently HLA-restricted.

Sequenced material: PBMCs. The chain uses TRBV4-1 and TRBJ2-3; 9 nucleotides match TRBD2. This clonotype was obtained from a woman in her forties in good health and CMV-seropositive. CDR3 DNA: TGCGCCAGCAGCGCAGCGGGGGGTCGATCTAGCACAGATACGCAGTATTTT. Encoded protein: CASSAAGGRSSTDTQYF.